The 11 T cell receptor beta chains reported below all come from one sample, sequenced in a study of T cell changes during pregnancy in multiple sclerosis (dated by TCRdb to between 2017 and 2020). Library creation used the immunoSEQ multiplex PCR assay. TCRdb mirrors the immuneACCESS table, restricted to in-frame sequences. Some clones are absent from its copies; in checked studies, under half trace to an unresolved V gene, and the reason for the others is unknown. The sample contains almost 25,000 clones, around nine tenths of them found a single time. The ten biggest clones cover around 0.7% of the sample. This specimen consisted of CD4+ T cells from peripheral blood mononuclear cells, obtained in the first trimester of pregnancy. The receptors stem from a female donor in good health, enrolled as a control in a pregnancy study.

The chain links TRBV27 to TRBJ2-1, with a possible D match to TRBD2 (6 bases). Germline CDR1 is MNHEY and CDR2 is SMNVEV (reference sequence). This CDR3 is 14 amino acids long. V lost 4 bases and J lost 7, with 14 bases in between. The CDR3 loop reads CASSSPWAGNEQFF. DNA of the CDR3: TGTGCCAGCAGTTCCCCCTGGGCGGGAAATGAGCAGTTCTTC.

The chain links TRBV2 to TRBJ1-5, with D tentatively TRBD1 (6 bases). CDR1 is SNHLY and CDR2 is FYNNEI in the germline V gene. The germline V and J ends were trimmed by 4 bases and 5 bases, with 9 bases remaining between them. The CDR3 is made up of 13 amino acids. CDR3 sequence reads: CASSVRQDQPQHF. The CDR3 bases are TGTGCCAGCAGTGTACGACAGGATCAGCCCCAGCATTTT.

V usage is TRBV7-9 and J usage is TRBJ2-3, with 9 bases aligning to TRBD1. V shed 6 bases, J shed 2 bases, and the junction held 9 bases outside the gene matches. The CDR3 has 16 amino acids. Germline loops: CDR1 SEHNR, CDR2 FQNEAQ (reference sequence). The CDR3 DNA reads TGTGCCAGCAGACCCAGACAGGGGGACTACACAGATACGCAGTATTTT. Residues: CASRPRQGDYTDTQYF. The full variable domain, rest sourced from reference TRBV7-9 and TRBJ2-3, is DTGVSQNPRHKITKRGQNVTFRCDPISEHNRLYWYRQTLGQGPEFLTYFQNEAQLEKSRLLSDRFSAERPKGSFSTLEIQRTEQGDSAMYLCASRPRQGDYTDTQYFGPGTRLTVL.

The chain combines TRBV19 with TRBJ1-5; TRBD1 matches at 11 bases. This CDR3 contains 17 residues. The V and J ends lost 5 bases and 4 bases, in that order; junction bases with no gene match: 10. Germline V gene sequence: CDR1 LNHDA, CDR2 SQIVND (reference sequence). For the CDR3, the DNA is TGTGCCAGTAGTTACCCCGGGACAGGGGGAACTAATCAGCCCCAGCATTTT. This encodes CASSYPGTGGTNQPQHF.

This chain uses TRBV5-1 with TRBJ2-7; 8 bases fit TRBD2. CDR1 SGHRS and CDR2 YFSETQ come from the germline V gene. V lost 7 bases and J lost 5; bases outside the gene matches: 8. The CDR3 totals 13 residues. The CDR3 nucleotides are TGCGCCAGCTCGGATAGCGGGATCCACGAGCAGTACTTC. Amino acid sequence: CASSDSGIHEQYF.

J is TRBJ2-3 and V is TRBV28, with 7 bases identical to TRBD2. The germline V gene has CDR1 MDHEN and CDR2 SYDVKM. Unmatched junction bases numbered 11, after V lost 5 bases and J lost 6 bases. The CDR3 covers 15 residues. The CDR3, as DNA: TGTGCCAGCAGTCTCGGGGGGACCCTCAGGGATACGCAGTATTTT. Translated: CASSLGGTLRDTQYF.

The CDR3 DNA reads as TGTGCCAGCAGCTTTGCGGGGGGGTTGGATGAGCAGTTCTTC. As protein: CASSFAGGLDEQFF. This chain links TRBV7-3 with TRBJ2-1; 9 bases fit TRBD2. The germline gives CDR1 SGHTA, CDR2 FQGTGA. CDR3 length equals 14 residues. V lost 3 bases, J lost 8 bases, and 5 bases stayed unmatched.

The chain's CDR3 is CATSRDYIASNTGELFF. CDR3 in DNA: TGTGCCACCAGCAGAGATTATATAGCGTCGAACACCGGGGAGCTGTTTTTT. This sequence joins TRBV15 and TRBJ2-2; TRBD2 might be the D (5 bases). V lost 0 bases, J lost 0 bases, and 11 bases lay in between. Looked up from germline, CDR1 is LNHNV and CDR2 is YYDKDF (reference sequence). This CDR3 is 17 amino acids long.

The V gene is TRBV5-5, the J gene TRBJ1-2, with D unresolved. The germline CDR1 and CDR2 sequences are SGHKS and YYEKEE (reference sequence). The length of the CDR3 is 13 residues. The V end lost 4 bases, the J end lost 5 bases, and 12 bases lay between the germline ends. CDR3 DNA sequence: TGTGCCAGCAGCCTTAGAGAAGCATATGGCTACACCTTC. It encodes CASSLREAYGYTF. The whole variable domain, remainder taken from reference TRBV5-5 and TRBJ1-2, is DAGVTQSPTHLIKTRGQQVTLRCSPISGHKSVSWYQQVLGQGPQFIFQYYEKEERGRGNFPDRFSARQFPNYSSELNVNALLLGDSALYLCASSLREAYGYTFGSGTRLTVV.

This chain joins TRBV4-2 and TRBJ2-7; 9 bases fit TRBD1. J gave up 4 bases and V 0 bases, and 19 bases lay outside the gene matches. This CDR3 comprises 20 residues. Germline lookup yields CDR1 LGHNA and CDR2 YNFKEQ. Here the CDR3 reads CASSQEVSASSQDRGYEQYF. In nucleotides, the CDR3 is TGTGCCAGCAGCCAAGAGGTTTCTGCGTCGTCACAGGACAGGGGTTACGAGCAGTACTTC.

V gene TRBV19 combines with J gene TRBJ2-1; D may be TRBD1 (6 bases). CDR3 size: 13 residues. Germline V gene sequence: CDR1 LNHDA, CDR2 SQIVND (reference sequence). V lost 1 base and J 10 bases, leaving 11 bases between the germline ends. Written as DNA, the CDR3 is TGTGCCAGTAGTATAGTGGGTGGGACAGAGCAGTTCTTC. Its translation: CASSIVGGTEQFF.